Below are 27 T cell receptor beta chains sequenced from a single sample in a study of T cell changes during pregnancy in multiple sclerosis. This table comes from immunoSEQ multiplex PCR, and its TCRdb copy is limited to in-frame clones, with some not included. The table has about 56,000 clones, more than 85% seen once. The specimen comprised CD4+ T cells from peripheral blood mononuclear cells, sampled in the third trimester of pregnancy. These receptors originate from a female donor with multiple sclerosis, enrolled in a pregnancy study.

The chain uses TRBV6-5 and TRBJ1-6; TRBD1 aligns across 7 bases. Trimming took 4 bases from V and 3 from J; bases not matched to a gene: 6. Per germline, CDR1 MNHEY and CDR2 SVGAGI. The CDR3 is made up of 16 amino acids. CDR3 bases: TGTGCCAGCAGTTCTACAGGGGTCGACTATAATTCACCCCTCCACTTT. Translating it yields CASSSTGVDYNSPLHF.

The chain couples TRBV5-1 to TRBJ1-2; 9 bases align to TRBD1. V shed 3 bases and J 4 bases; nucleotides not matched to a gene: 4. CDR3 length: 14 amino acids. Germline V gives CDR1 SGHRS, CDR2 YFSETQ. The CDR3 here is CASSSADRGYGYTF. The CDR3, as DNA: TGCGCCAGCAGCTCAGCGGACAGGGGCTATGGCTACACCTTC.

CDR3 DNA: TGTGCCAGCAGCCTCGGGGTACGTTACGAGCAGTACTTC. It yields the protein CASSLGVRYEQYF. The chain links TRBV11-2 to TRBJ2-7; D possibly corresponds to TRBD2 (5 bases). Germline CDR1 and CDR2: SGHAT and FQNNGV. The CDR3 covers 13 residues. Trimming cost V 5 bases and J 4 bases, with 12 bases left between them.

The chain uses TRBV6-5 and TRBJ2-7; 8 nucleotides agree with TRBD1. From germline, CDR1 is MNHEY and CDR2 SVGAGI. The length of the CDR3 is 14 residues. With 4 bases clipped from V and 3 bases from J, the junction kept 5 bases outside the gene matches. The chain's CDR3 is CASSSRDRGYEQYF. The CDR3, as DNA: TGTGCCAGCAGTTCCCGTGACAGGGGCTACGAGCAGTACTTC.

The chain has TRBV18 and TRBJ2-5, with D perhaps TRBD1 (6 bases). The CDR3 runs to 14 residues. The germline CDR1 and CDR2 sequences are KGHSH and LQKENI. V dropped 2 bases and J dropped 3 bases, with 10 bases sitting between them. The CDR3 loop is CASSPSGAKETQYF. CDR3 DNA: TGTGCCAGCTCACCATCAGGGGCCAAAGAGACCCAGTACTTC. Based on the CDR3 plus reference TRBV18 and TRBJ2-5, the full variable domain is NAGVMQNPRHLVRRRGQEARLRCSPMKGHSHVYWYRQLPEEGLKFMVYLQKENIIDESGMPKERFSAEFPKEGPSILRIQQVVRGDSAAYFCASSPSGAKETQYFGPGTRLLVL.

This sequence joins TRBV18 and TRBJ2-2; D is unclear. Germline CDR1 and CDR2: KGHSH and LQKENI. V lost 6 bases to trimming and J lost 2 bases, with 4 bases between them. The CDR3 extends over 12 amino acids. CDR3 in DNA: TGTGCCAGCTCCCCTAACACCGGGGAGCTGTTTTTT. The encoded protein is CASSPNTGELFF.

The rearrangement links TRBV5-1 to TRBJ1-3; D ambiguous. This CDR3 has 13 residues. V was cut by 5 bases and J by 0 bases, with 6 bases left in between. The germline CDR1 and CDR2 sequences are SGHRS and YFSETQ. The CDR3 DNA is TGCGCCAGCAGGGCAGGCTCTGGAAACACCATATATTTT. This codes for CASRAGSGNTIYF.

CDR3 residues: CASSFYRGLDYGYTF. In nucleotides, the CDR3 is TGTGCCAGCAGCTTTTATCGAGGGCTCGACTATGGCTACACCTTC. The V call is TRBV5-6, the J call TRBJ1-2; D gene ambiguous. V was clipped by 2 bases and J by 3 bases, with 14 bases between them. Germline CDR1 is SGHDT and CDR2 is YYEEEE. The CDR3 covers 15 residues.

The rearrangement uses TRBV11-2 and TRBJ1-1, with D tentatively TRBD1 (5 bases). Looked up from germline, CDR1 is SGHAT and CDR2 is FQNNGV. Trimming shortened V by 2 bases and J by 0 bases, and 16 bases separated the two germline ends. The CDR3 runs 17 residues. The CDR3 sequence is CASSLITGVLMNTEAFF. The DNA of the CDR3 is TGTGCCAGCAGCTTAATCACAGGAGTCCTCATGAACACTGAAGCTTTCTTT. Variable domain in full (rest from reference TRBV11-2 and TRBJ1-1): EAGVAQSPRYKIIEKRQSVAFWCNPISGHATLYWYQQILGQGPKLLIQFQNNGVVDDSQLPKDRFSAERLKGVDSTLKIQPAKLEDSAVYLCASSLITGVLMNTEAFFGQGTRLTVV.

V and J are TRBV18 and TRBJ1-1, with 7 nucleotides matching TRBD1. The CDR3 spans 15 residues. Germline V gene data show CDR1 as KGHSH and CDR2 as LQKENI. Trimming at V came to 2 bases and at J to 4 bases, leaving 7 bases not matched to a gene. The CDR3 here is CASSPNQGGATEAFF. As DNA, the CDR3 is TGTGCCAGCTCACCAAACCAGGGGGGTGCCACTGAAGCTTTCTTT.

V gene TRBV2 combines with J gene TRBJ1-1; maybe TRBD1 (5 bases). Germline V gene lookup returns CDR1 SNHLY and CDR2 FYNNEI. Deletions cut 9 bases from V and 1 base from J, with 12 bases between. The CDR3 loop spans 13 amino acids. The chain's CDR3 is CARKLTENTEAFF. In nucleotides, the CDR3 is TGTGCCAGGAAGTTGACAGAGAACACTGAAGCTTTCTTT. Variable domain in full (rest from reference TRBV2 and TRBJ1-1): EPEVTQTPSHQVTQMGQEVILRCVPISNHLYFYWYRQILGQKVEFLVSFYNNEISEKSEIFDDQFSVERPDGSNFTLKIRSTKLEDSAMYFCARKLTENTEAFFGQGTRLTVV.

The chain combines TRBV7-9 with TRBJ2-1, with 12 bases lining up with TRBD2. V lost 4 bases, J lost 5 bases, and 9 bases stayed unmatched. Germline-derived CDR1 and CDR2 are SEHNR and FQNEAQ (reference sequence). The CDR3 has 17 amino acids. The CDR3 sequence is CASSSRYTSGGNNEQFF. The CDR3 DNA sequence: TGTGCCAGCAGCTCACGATATACTAGCGGGGGGAACAATGAGCAGTTCTTC. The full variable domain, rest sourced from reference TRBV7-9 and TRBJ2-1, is DTGVSQNPRHKITKRGQNVTFRCDPISEHNRLYWYRQTLGQGPEFLTYFQNEAQLEKSRLLSDRFSAERPKGSFSTLEIQRTEQGDSAMYLCASSSRYTSGGNNEQFFGPGTRLTVL.

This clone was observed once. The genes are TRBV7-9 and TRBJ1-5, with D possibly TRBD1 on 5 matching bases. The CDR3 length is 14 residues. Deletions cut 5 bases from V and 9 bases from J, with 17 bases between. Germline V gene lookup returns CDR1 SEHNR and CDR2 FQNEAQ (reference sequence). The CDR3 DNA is TGTGCCAGCAGCACTCGGGGAGGGAGGGGGCCCCAGCATTTT. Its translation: CASSTRGGRGPQHF.

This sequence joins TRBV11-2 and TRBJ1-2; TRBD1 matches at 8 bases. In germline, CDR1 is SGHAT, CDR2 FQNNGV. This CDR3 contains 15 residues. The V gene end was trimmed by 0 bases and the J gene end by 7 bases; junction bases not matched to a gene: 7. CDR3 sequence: CASSLEGTGSGGYTF. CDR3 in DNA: TGTGCCAGCAGCTTAGAGGGGACAGGTTCGGGTGGCTACACCTTC.

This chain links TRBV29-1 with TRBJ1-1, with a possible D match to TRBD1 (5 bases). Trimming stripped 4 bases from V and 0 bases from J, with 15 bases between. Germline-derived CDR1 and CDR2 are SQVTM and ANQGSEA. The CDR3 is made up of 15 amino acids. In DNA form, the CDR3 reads TGCAGCGTTGCGGCCCCCGGGGGGGTGAACACTGAAGCTTTCTTT. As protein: CSVAAPGGVNTEAFF.

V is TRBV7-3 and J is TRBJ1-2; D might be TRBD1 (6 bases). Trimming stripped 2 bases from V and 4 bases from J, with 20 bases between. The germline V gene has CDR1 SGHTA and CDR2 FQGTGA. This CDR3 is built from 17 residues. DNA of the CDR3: TGTGCCAGCAGCTTAGGGGGCCATTCCTATGGGTCCTATGGCTACACCTTC. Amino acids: CASSLGGHSYGSYGYTF.

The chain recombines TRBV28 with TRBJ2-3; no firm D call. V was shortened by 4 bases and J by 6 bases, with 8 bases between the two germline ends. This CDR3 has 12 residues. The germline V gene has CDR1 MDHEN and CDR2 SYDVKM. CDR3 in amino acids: CASSSTGDTQYF. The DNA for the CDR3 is TGTGCCAGCAGTTCCACCGGGGATACGCAGTATTTT.

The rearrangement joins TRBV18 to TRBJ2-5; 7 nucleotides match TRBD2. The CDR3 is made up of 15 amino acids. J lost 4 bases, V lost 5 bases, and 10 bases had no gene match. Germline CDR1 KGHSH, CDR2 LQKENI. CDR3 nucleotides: TGTGCCAGCTCATTACTCGCGGGAGTGTCAGAGACCCAGTACTTC. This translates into CASSLLAGVSETQYF.

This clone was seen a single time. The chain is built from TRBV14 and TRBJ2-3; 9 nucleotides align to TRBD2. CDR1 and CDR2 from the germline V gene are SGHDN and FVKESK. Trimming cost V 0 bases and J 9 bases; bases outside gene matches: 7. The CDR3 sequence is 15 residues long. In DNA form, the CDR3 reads TGTGCCAGCAGCCAAGAAACTAGCGGGTGGGGGACGCAGTATTTT. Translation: CASSQETSGWGTQYF. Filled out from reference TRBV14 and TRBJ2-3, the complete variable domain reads EAGVTQFPSHSVIEKGQTVTLRCDPISGHDNLYWYRRVMGKEIKFLLHFVKESKQDESGMPNNRFLAERTGGTYSTLKVQPAELEDSGVYFCASSQETSGWGTQYFGPGTRLTVL.

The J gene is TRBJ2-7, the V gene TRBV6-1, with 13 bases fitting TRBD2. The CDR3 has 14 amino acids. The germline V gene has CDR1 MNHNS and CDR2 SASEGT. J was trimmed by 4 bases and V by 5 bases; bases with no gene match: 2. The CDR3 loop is CASSRTSGSYEQYF. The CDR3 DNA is TGTGCCAGCAGTCGGACTAGCGGGAGTTACGAGCAGTACTTC.

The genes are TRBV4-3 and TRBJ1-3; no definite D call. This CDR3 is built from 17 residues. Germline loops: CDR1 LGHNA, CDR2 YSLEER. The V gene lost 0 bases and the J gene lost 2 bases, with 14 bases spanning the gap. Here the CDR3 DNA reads TGCGCCAGCAGCCAAGATCTGACGATCGGGGCTGGAAACACCATATATTTT. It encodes CASSQDLTIGAGNTIYF.

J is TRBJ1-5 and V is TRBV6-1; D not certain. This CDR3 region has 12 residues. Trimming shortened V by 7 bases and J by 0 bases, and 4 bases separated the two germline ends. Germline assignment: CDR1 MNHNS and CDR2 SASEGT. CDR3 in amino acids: CASNLSNQPQHF. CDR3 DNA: TGTGCCAGCAATCTTAGCAATCAGCCCCAGCATTTT.

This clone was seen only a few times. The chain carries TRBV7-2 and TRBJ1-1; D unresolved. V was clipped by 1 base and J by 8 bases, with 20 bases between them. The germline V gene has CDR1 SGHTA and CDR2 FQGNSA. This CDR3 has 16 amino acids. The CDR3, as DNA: TGTGCCAGCAGCTTAGGGGGAGTGGGCGCGACCCCCGAAGCTTTCTTT. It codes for CASSLGGVGATPEAFF.

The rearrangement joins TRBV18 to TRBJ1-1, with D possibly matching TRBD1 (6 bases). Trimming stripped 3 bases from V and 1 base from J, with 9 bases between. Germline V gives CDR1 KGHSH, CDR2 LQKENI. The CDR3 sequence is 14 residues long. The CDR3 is CASSPVGGNTEAFF. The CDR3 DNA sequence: TGTGCCAGCTCACCGGTAGGGGGGAACACTGAAGCTTTCTTT.

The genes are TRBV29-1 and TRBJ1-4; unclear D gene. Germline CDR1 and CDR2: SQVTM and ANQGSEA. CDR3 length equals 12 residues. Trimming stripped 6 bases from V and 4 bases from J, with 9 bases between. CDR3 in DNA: TGCAGCGTGGGAGACCTTAATGAAAAACTGTTTTTT. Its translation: CSVGDLNEKLFF.

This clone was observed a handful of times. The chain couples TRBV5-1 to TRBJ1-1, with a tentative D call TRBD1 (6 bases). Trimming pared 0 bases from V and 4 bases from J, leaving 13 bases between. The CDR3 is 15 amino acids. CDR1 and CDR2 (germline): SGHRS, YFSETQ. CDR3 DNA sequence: TGCGCCAGCAGCTTGGCCCAGGGGCTTCGCACTGAAGCTTTCTTT. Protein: CASSLAQGLRTEAFF.

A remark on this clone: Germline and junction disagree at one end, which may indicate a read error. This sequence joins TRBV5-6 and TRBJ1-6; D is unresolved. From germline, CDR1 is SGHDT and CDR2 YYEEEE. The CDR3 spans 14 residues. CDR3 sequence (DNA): TGTGCCAGCAGCGAACCCTCTACCCCTTCATCCCTCCACTTT. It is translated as CASSEPSTPSSLHF.